This paragraph covers one T cell receptor beta chain sequence. The antigen this receptor binds is unknown. A junction boundary mismatches the germline segment, possibly from a read error. Without any cell sorting, total RNA and DNA were extracted together from about 20-30 mg of bulk tissue using the AllPrep DNA/RNA mini kit. Between late 2015 and March 2016, a few patients in China with histopathologically diagnosed primary liver carcinoma had surgical resection. Chronic HBV infection was present in the patients, and the patients were treatment-naive at sampling. Five spatially separated regions were sampled from each tumor: the superior, inferior, left-lateral and right-lateral poles, plus the tumor centre. Histological examination found more than 80% viable tumor cells in every tumor sample. Fresh tumor and adjacent tissue pieces were bisected, with one half stored in RNAlater at -80 degrees C and the other half sent for histology.

Using a constant-region primer and ProtoScript II reverse transcriptase, TCRbeta-specific cDNA was reverse-transcribed from around 500 ng total RNA. Three nested multiplex PCR rounds, following a slightly modified ARM-PCR procedure, were used to build the TCRbeta libraries. Each of the first two PCR rounds ran for about 10 cycles and used multiplex TRBV1-TRBV30 forward primers together with a Cbeta reverse primer. A final 25-cycle PCR with Deep VentR polymerase added sample barcodes and Illumina adapters. Before sequencing, amplicons between 200 and 500 bp were purified from gel using a QIAquick gel extraction kit. An Illumina HiSeq 2500 was used to sequence the TCRbeta amplicons with 250-bp paired-end reads. In the paper's pipeline: Reads were quality-trimmed with Trimmomatic v0.33, and paired reads were merged with FLASH v1.2.11 to recover full CDR3 sequences. V, D and J germline segments were assigned to the rearranged TCRbeta sequences using MiGEC v1.2.1b. Clonotype statistics and Shannon-Wiener diversity indices were calculated with VDJtools v1.0.0. To reduce sampling bias, subsequent analyses other than the diversity analysis used only the 250 most abundant clonotypes in each sample. TCRdb took the public reads, trimmed them with fastp at Q25, ran MiXCR for clone calling and kept in-frame beta chains. Rows matching on CDR3 protein sequence are summarized as one entry with the most common DNA and genes. TCRdb's processing, not the authors' own work, is the source of the V and J calls. This sample lists under 110,000 distinct CDR3 sequences; around 71% were detected once. Roughly 12% of the sample rests with the top ten.

The record originates from a study of tumor-infiltrating lymphocytes in primary liver carcinoma (dated by TCRdb to 2017 to 2019). Regarding the research as a whole: The five patients, three men and two women aged 30 to 69 years, had hepatocellular carcinoma (four) or combined HCC and intrahepatic cholangiocarcinoma (one). The roughly 25 tumor region samples were profiled with Agilent mRNA microarrays so that TCRbeta repertoire diversity could be related to the local molecular phenotype. For each liver tumor, the study sampled five regions along with adjacent normal tissue and blood, and applied TCRbeta repertoire sequencing, expression microarrays and whole-exome sequencing. The five patients had tumors staged T1-T3 N0M0, with maximum diameters ranging from about 4 to 11 cm. A total of 35 or so specimens from 5 patients underwent TCRbeta repertoire sequencing, comprising some 25 tumor regions, 5 adjacent noncancerous liver tissues and 5 peripheral blood samples. High reproducibility was observed for the technical replicate repertoires, with mean shared-clone rates approximately 0.9 and correlation coefficients above 0.95. Each sample produced roughly 3.5 to 7.13 million productive TCRbeta reads, and read depth showed no significant difference between tissue types. Broader findings and caveats from the paper: Only about 7.5-24% of top clones were present in all five regions of a tumor, suggesting spatial heterogeneity of tumor-infiltrating T cells. The top 250 clones accounted for a significantly greater share of the repertoire in tumors than in blood (p = 0.039). Only the TCR beta chain was sequenced, so true repertoire diversity is likely underestimated because unpaired alpha chains were not captured. Because the samples were bulk and unsorted, CD4+ and CD8+ T cell repertoires could not be compared. Only five patients were included in the study, and the authors note that the findings should be validated in a larger study. Pairs of tumor regions showed greater repertoire overlap (mean around 36%) than tumor-adjacent pairs (roughly 17%) or tumor-blood pairs (roughly 15%), which is consistent with antigen-driven expansion.

Reading from cysteine to phenylalanine, the CDR3 counts 15 amino acids. Only the CDR3 portion is preserved as DNA: 45 bases, with reading frame beginning at the first base. Per the germline V gene (reference sequence), SGHAT is the CDR1 and FQDESV is the CDR2. Sequenced material: liver tumor tissue from sampling region 2. The cell subset or site label corresponds to: tumor region T2, inferior pole. Here the chain combines TRBV11-1 and TRBJ1-1; the D region possibly corresponds to TRBD1 (6 bases align). This TCR derives from a woman aged 55-69 years with primary liver carcinoma and hepatitis B virus infection. The bases are TGCGCCAGCAGCTTTTTAGGGGGAGCGAACACTGAAGCTTTCTTT. Its amino acids are CASSFLGGANTEAFF. The full variable domain, with segments outside the CDR3 supplied by the reference TRBV11-1 and TRBJ1-1 proteins, appears as EAEVAQSPRYKITEKSQAVAFWCDPISGHATLYWYRQILGQGPELLVQFQDESVVDDSQLPKDRFSAERLKGVDSTLKIQPAELGDSAMYLCASSFLGGANTEAFFGQGTRLTVV.